This TCR beta chain was retrieved from a study of shared clonotypes between healthy human individuals. Study details: Three plates each covered CD4 naive and memory; CD8 naive two, CD8 memory one.

An even split of each subset's genomic DNA across several immunoSEQ plates was performed. Generated by immunoSEQ multiplex PCR, the TCRdb table keeps only in-frame clones and is missing some. The sample gives more than 1 million clones, more than 75% of which show up once; under 0.6% is in the top ten. Study results and limitations: Larger richness was generally estimated for naive than memory subsets.

A remark on this clone: Its antigen is still unknown.

Germline V gives CDR1 SGHTA, CDR2 FQGNSA. The CDR3 is 13 amino acids. The V and J ends lost 3 bases and 3 bases respectively, with 9 bases between them. This chain uses TRBV7-2 with TRBJ2-7; D is unresolved. The sample was memory CD4+ T cells from PBMCs. The subset: CD45RA-negative fraction. This clonotype was obtained from a man aged 18-30 years in good health. Some clones in this sample may be carry-over from other donors' samples. CDR3 coding DNA: TGTGCCAGCAGCTTGGCCCACAGCTACGAGCAGTACTTC. Its protein is CASSLAHSYEQYF. Supplemented by reference TRBV7-2 and TRBJ2-7, the full variable domain reads GAGVSQSPSNKVTEKGKDVELRCDPISGHTALYWYRQSLGQGLEFLIYFQGNSAPDKSGLPSDRFSAERTGGSVSTLTIQRTQQEDSAVYLCASSLAHSYEQYFGPGTRLTVT.